Presented here are 18 T cell receptor beta chains from one specimen sequenced in a study of T cell changes during pregnancy in multiple sclerosis. Here immunoSEQ multiplex PCR was the method, and the copy in TCRdb shows in-frame clones only, minus some. The data hold around 100,000 clones, with around nine tenths observed a single time. The sequenced sample was peripheral blood, obtained in the second trimester of pregnancy. Receptors originate from a female donor in good health, enrolled as a control in a pregnancy study.

V is TRBV5-6 and J is TRBJ2-7, with 12 nucleotides matching TRBD1. The CDR3 totals 15 residues. V dropped 1 base and J dropped 5; count of bases not matched to a gene: 4. Germline V gives CDR1 SGHDT, CDR2 YYEEEE. CDR3 nucleotide sequence: TGTGCCAGCAGCTTGTTGGGGACAGGGGGCAACGAGCAGTACTTC. Translated, it gives CASSLLGTGGNEQYF.

The chain links TRBV28 to TRBJ1-4; TRBD1 aligns across 8 bases. The CDR3 sequence is 15 residues long. CDR1 is MDHEN and CDR2 is SYDVKM in the germline V gene. The V segment lost 6 bases and the J segment 8 bases; nucleotides outside the gene matches: 11. Here the CDR3 DNA reads TGTGCCAGCAGCGCTCCGGGACAGGCCGAGGAAAAACTGTTTTTT. Protein: CASSAPGQAEEKLFF.

The genes are TRBV2 and TRBJ1-4; tentative D call: TRBD1 (5 bases). In germline, CDR1 is SNHLY, CDR2 FYNNEI. Trimming stripped 5 bases from V and 4 bases from J, with 11 bases between. The CDR3 has 14 amino acids. This CDR3 reads CASSPDRNNEKLFF. CDR3 DNA sequence: TGTGCCAGCAGTCCAGACAGAAATAATGAAAAACTGTTTTTT.

The J gene is TRBJ2-7, the V gene TRBV11-3; 9 nucleotides agree with TRBD1. Germline CDR1 SGHNT, CDR2 YENEEA. The CDR3 totals 15 residues. After removal of 5 bases from V and 3 bases from J, the junction contained 8 bases not matched to a gene. The DNA of the CDR3 is TGTGCCAGCAGCCAGAGGACAGGGGTTGGCTACGAGCAGTACTTC. Protein: CASSQRTGVGYEQYF.

The genes are TRBV7-9 and TRBJ1-3; D is possibly TRBD1 (5 bases). This CDR3 has 17 residues. Trimming pared 1 base from V and 1 base from J, leaving 14 bases between. Germline loops: CDR1 SEHNR, CDR2 FQNEAQ (reference sequence). CDR3 bases: TGTGCCAGCAGCTTAGGCGCGGTAGGGACTTCTGGAAACACCATATATTTT. Translated, it gives CASSLGAVGTSGNTIYF.

V usage is TRBV6-5 and J usage is TRBJ1-2; D not certain. V was shortened by 8 bases and J by 8 bases, with 18 bases between the two germline ends. The CDR3 is made up of 13 amino acids. Germline V gene sequence: CDR1 MNHEY, CDR2 SVGAGI. CDR3 loop: CASRFGIQGGYTF. The DNA for the CDR3 is TGTGCCAGCCGATTCGGGATTCAAGGAGGCTACACCTTC.

The V call is TRBV9, the J call TRBJ1-2, with 7 bases identical to TRBD1. Germline-derived CDR1 and CDR2 are SGDLS and YYNGEE. This CDR3 contains 14 residues. J lost 8 bases, V lost 2 bases, and 9 bases had no gene match. CDR3 in amino acids: CASSVGQITEGYTF. The DNA of the CDR3 is TGTGCCAGCAGCGTGGGACAGATTACAGAGGGCTACACCTTC. Using reference TRBV9 and TRBJ1-2 for the parts outside the CDR3, the full variable domain is DSGVTQTPKHLITATGQRVTLRCSPRSGDLSVYWYQQSLDQGLQFLIQYYNGEERAKGNILERFSAQQFPDLHSELNLSSLELGDSALYFCASSVGQITEGYTFGSGTRLTVV.

The chain couples TRBV18 to TRBJ1-2; 7 nucleotides align to TRBD1. V lost 3 bases and J lost 4; bases outside the gene matches: 17. Germline V gene lookup returns CDR1 KGHSH and CDR2 LQKENI. The CDR3 loop spans 18 amino acids. The CDR3 sequence is CASSPLEGGGGDSYGYTF. In DNA, the CDR3 is TGTGCCAGCTCACCTCTAGAGGGAGGAGGGGGCGATTCCTATGGCTACACCTTC.

The chain couples TRBV5-1 to TRBJ1-6; 9 nucleotides match TRBD1. The CDR3 contains 16 residues. The germline CDR1 and CDR2 sequences are SGHRS and YFSETQ. Losses at the gene ends were 0 bases for V and 10 bases for J; bases not matched to a gene: 8. This chain's CDR3 is CASSLDPGQGWSPLHF. Here the CDR3 DNA reads TGCGCCAGCAGCTTGGACCCGGGACAGGGCTGGTCACCCCTCCACTTT. The full variable domain, its missing parts supplied by reference TRBV5-1 and TRBJ1-6, is KAGVTQTPRYLIKTRGQQVTLSCSPISGHRSVSWYQQTPGQGLQFLFEYFSETQRNKGNFPGRFSGRQFSNSRSEMNVSTLELGDSALYLCASSLDPGQGWSPLHFGNGTRLTVT.

The genes are TRBV19 and TRBJ1-2; 7 positions agree with TRBD1. J lost 6 bases, V lost 6 bases, and 7 bases had no gene match. Germline-derived CDR1 and CDR2 are LNHDA and SQIVND (reference sequence). The CDR3 totals 13 residues. The CDR3 region is CASSPGQADGYTF. In DNA, the CDR3 is TGTGCCAGTAGCCCCGGACAGGCCGATGGCTACACCTTC.

This chain connects TRBV10-3 to TRBJ1-5, with 9 bases that match TRBD1. Looked up from germline, CDR1 is ENHRY and CDR2 is SYGVKD. This CDR3 is built from 13 residues. V lost 11 bases and J lost 3; bases outside the gene matches: 5. The CDR3 sequence: CASRDRVNQPQHF. The CDR3 region has the DNA TGTGCCTCGCGGGACAGGGTCAATCAGCCCCAGCATTTT.

The chain carries TRBV28 and TRBJ1-3; D is ambiguous. CDR1 is MDHEN and CDR2 is SYDVKM in the germline V gene. The CDR3 is 15 amino acids. With 0 bases removed from V and 0 bases from J, the gap between germline ends came to 6 bases. The CDR3, as DNA: TGTGCCAGCAGTTTATGGGCCATCTCTGGAAACACCATATATTTT. Translated, it gives CASSLWAISGNTIYF.

This clone was detected once. The chain uses TRBV7-2 and TRBJ2-7; D unresolved. This CDR3 comprises 13 residues. V was pared by 1 base and J by 3 bases, with 7 bases between. Germline V CDR1 and CDR2: SGHTA, FQGNSA. CDR3 DNA: TGTGCCAGCAGCTTAGTCACCGGCTACGAGCAGTACTTC. Translation gives CASSLVTGYEQYF.

The V and J genes are TRBV2 and TRBJ2-5; TRBD2 aligns across 10 bases. This CDR3 region has 14 residues. With V trimmed by 4 bases and J by 4 bases, 3 bases remained unmatched. The germline gives CDR1 SNHLY, CDR2 FYNNEI. DNA of the CDR3: TGTGCCAGCAGTGGGGAGCGGGGGGGAGAGACCCAGTACTTC. Amino acid sequence: CASSGERGGETQYF.

V and J are TRBV2 and TRBJ1-2; TRBD1 aligns across 7 bases. V trimming: 1 base; J trimming: 1 base; junction bases outside the gene matches: 3. CDR1 is SNHLY, CDR2 FYNNEI, per germline. There are 15 residues in the CDR3. CDR3: CASSEGGQFNYGYTF. The CDR3 DNA is TGTGCCAGCAGTGAAGGGGGACAGTTTAACTATGGCTACACCTTC.

The CDR3 here is CAWSPFEQEAFF. CDR3 sequence (DNA): TGTGCCTGGAGTCCCTTTGAGCAAGAAGCTTTCTTT. V gene TRBV30 combines with J gene TRBJ1-1; D call uncertain. In germline, CDR1 is GTSNPN, CDR2 SVGIG (reference sequence). The length of the CDR3 is 12 residues. V lost 2 bases and J lost 8, with 12 bases in between.

The gene calls are TRBV5-1 and TRBJ2-3; D not certain. Germline V gene lookup returns CDR1 SGHRS and CDR2 YFSETQ. Trimming shortened V by 3 bases and J by 0 bases, and 11 bases separated the two germline ends. CDR3 size: 15 residues. The CDR3 DNA reads TGCGCCAGCAGCTCGACATTACCTAGCACAGATACGCAGTATTTT. Translating it yields CASSSTLPSTDTQYF.

The chain combines TRBV18 with TRBJ2-3; 9 nucleotides align to TRBD1. The CDR3 is 15 amino acids. Per the germline V gene, CDR1 is KGHSH and CDR2 is LQKENI. V gave up 6 bases and J gave up 0 bases; unmatched junction bases: 4. The DNA of the CDR3 is TGTGCCAGCTCGCCCGGACAGGGGAGCACAGATACGCAGTATTTT. It codes for CASSPGQGSTDTQYF.